This TCR beta chain was documented in a study of blood T cells in healthy people across ages. Study at large: Per two T cells, template switching captured roughly one barcoded beta molecule. Study-level points and caveats: Both naive CD4+ cell counts and diversity were greater in long-lived donors than in aged donors.

The CDR3 length is 13 residues. CDR1 and CDR2 from the germline V gene are SQVTM and ANQGSEA. Combining a sample-barcoded 5' primer with a J-beta primer mix, a second PCR ran for roughly 7 to 11 cycles. TCRdb called the 5' RACE reads again in MiXCR, with one record for every CDR3 protein. The sample includes more than 900,000 distinct CDR3 sequences, 25% to 35% of them seen just once. This clonotype was seen more than once but under ten times. Its antigen is still unknown. One end of the junction does not line up with germline, which may come from a read error. Every donor gave roughly 9.2 milliliters of peripheral blood. These data also formed part of another study, on T cells of mothers and their children.

The TCR sequence derives from a middle-aged woman in good health. The V and J genes are TRBV29-1 and TRBJ2-7, with D possibly being TRBD2 (6 bases). Sequencing was done on a sample of blood. The CDR3: CGVQRGTGRQQYF. As DNA, the CDR3 is TGCGGCGTTCAAAGAGGGACTGGGAGGCAGCAGTACTTC.